A single sample gave rise to the 14 T cell receptor beta chains below, sequenced in a study of shared clonotypes between healthy human individuals. Profiled with immunoSEQ multiplex PCR; TCRdb holds only in-frame clones, not every one. The table lists about 640,000 clones, roughly 78% of them singletons. The sample comprised memory CD4+ T cells sorted from blood. Specified subset: CD45RA-negative fraction. Receptor source: a woman under 40 in good health.

The chain links TRBV7-2 to TRBJ2-1; TRBD1 matches 7 bases. This CDR3 comprises 15 residues. Germline CDR1 SGHTA, CDR2 FQGNSA. The junction had 8 bases not matched to a gene; V was cut back by 5 bases and J by 4 bases. The CDR3: CASSPGGQEYNEQFF. The CDR3 DNA is TGTGCCAGCAGCCCAGGCGGACAGGAGTACAATGAGCAGTTCTTC.

The CDR3 DNA follows: TGTGCCAGCAGTCAACGGACGGGTTCCACTGAAGCTTTCTTT. It yields the protein CASSQRTGSTEAFF. The genes are TRBV27 and TRBJ1-1; D gene unclear. Trimming took off 5 bases at V and 4 bases at J, with 14 bases between the two ends. CDR1 MNHEY and CDR2 SMNVEV come from the germline V gene (reference sequence). This CDR3 is built from 14 residues.

This chain connects TRBV19 to TRBJ1-1; D remains ambiguous. The CDR3 is 15 residues long. In germline, CDR1 is LNHDA, CDR2 SQIVND (reference sequence). Trimming took off 1 base at V and 6 bases at J, with 15 bases between the two ends. The chain's CDR3 is CASSIGGSGVPEAFF. The CDR3 DNA is TGTGCCAGTAGTATAGGAGGTTCTGGGGTCCCTGAAGCTTTCTTT. Combining the CDR3 with reference TRBV19 and TRBJ1-1 gives the whole variable domain DGGITQSPKYLFRKEGQNVTLSCEQNLNHDAMYWYRQDPGQGLRLIYYSQIVNDFQKGDIAEGYSVSREKKESFPLTVTSAQKNPTAFYLCASSIGGSGVPEAFFGQGTRLTVV.

The genes are TRBV5-1 and TRBJ2-5; 16 bases line up with TRBD2. The junction had 7 bases not matched to a gene; V was cut back by 4 bases and J by 10 bases. Germline lookup yields CDR1 SGHRS and CDR2 YFSETQ. The CDR3 is made up of 15 amino acids. In DNA form, the CDR3 reads TGCGCCAGCAGCACCGGGACTAGCGGGAGGGTTGTCCAGTACTTC. Protein: CASSTGTSGRVVQYF.

The chain links TRBV7-3 to TRBJ2-3, with TRBD2 matching 13 bases. The CDR3 runs to 18 residues. The germline gives CDR1 SGHTA, CDR2 FQGTGA. V gave up 0 bases and J gave up 5 bases; unmatched junction bases: 8. The CDR3 loop reads CASSLTGTGTSGKDTQYF. The CDR3 DNA reads as TGTGCCAGCAGCTTAACGGGGACCGGGACTAGCGGGAAAGATACGCAGTATTTT.

Many counts were recorded for this clone. V and J are TRBV27 and TRBJ1-1; D gene uncertain. The germline CDR1 and CDR2 sequences are MNHEY and SMNVEV (reference sequence). V dropped 6 bases and J dropped 2 bases, with 16 bases sitting between them. The CDR3 loop spans 15 amino acids. In nucleotides, the CDR3 is TGTGCCAGCAGCCCAGAGGCGAGGTTTAACACTGAAGCTTTCTTT. It is translated as CASSPEARFNTEAFF.

V and J are TRBV2 and TRBJ1-1; D gene uncertain. CDR1 SNHLY and CDR2 FYNNEI come from the germline V gene. The V end was cut by 4 bases, the J end by 4 bases, with 10 bases between. CDR3 size: 13 residues. In DNA form, the CDR3 reads TGTGCCAGCAGTGTTATAGTGGGCACTGAAGCTTTCTTT. This gives the protein CASSVIVGTEAFF. Combining the CDR3 with reference TRBV2 and TRBJ1-1 gives the whole variable domain EPEVTQTPSHQVTQMGQEVILRCVPISNHLYFYWYRQILGQKVEFLVSFYNNEISEKSEIFDDQFSVERPDGSNFTLKIRSTKLEDSAMYFCASSVIVGTEAFFGQGTRLTVV.

The J gene is TRBJ1-1, the V gene TRBV28; D is undetermined. This CDR3 comprises 15 residues. Germline V gives CDR1 MDHEN, CDR2 SYDVKM. Trimming stripped 10 bases from V and 1 base from J, with 19 bases between. For the CDR3, the DNA is TGTGCCACCTACAGCGGGCCGGGCGAGAACACTGAAGCTTTCTTT. It codes for CATYSGPGENTEAFF.

The chain links TRBV25-1 to TRBJ1-2, with TRBD1 matching over 7 bases. The CDR3 is made up of 12 amino acids. Trimming removed 7 bases from V and 3 bases from J; junction bases left unmatched: 2. CDR1 MGHDK and CDR2 SYGVNS come from the germline V gene. CDR3 sequence (DNA): TGTGCCAGCACTGGGACAGACTATGGCTACACCTTC. The encoded protein is CASTGTDYGYTF.

This rearrangement joins TRBV10-3 to TRBJ2-1; no clear D gene. Germline loops: CDR1 ENHRY, CDR2 SYGVKD. Trimming pared 6 bases from V and 0 bases from J, leaving 12 bases between. The CDR3 is made up of 15 amino acids. The CDR3 DNA follows: TGTGCCATCAGGCCGGACGGCAGCTCCTACAATGAGCAGTTCTTC. Translating gives CAIRPDGSSYNEQFF.

The chain recombines TRBV5-1 with TRBJ1-1; D gene uncertain. Germline V gene data show CDR1 as SGHRS and CDR2 as YFSETQ. CDR3 length equals 16 residues. V was pared by 0 bases and J by 0 bases, with 12 bases between. The CDR3 bases are TGCGCCAGCAGCTTGGCCACATCCACTATGAACACTGAAGCTTTCTTT. It yields the protein CASSLATSTMNTEAFF.

The genes are TRBV6-1 and TRBJ2-7, with D perhaps assigned TRBD1 or TRBD2 (5 bases each). V shed 8 bases and J shed 5 bases, with 10 bases lying between them. Germline assignment: CDR1 MNHNS and CDR2 SASEGT. This CDR3 comprises 11 residues. CDR3 amino acids: CASLMGDEQYF. The CDR3 DNA reads as TGTGCCAGCTTGATGGGGGACGAGCAGTACTTC.

V usage is TRBV2 and J usage is TRBJ2-7, with D maybe TRBD1 (5 bases). Germline V CDR1 and CDR2: SNHLY, FYNNEI. Trimming cost V 6 bases and J 1 base, with 7 bases left between them. The CDR3 extends over 12 amino acids. The CDR3 nucleotides are TGTGCCAGCAGGGACATTTCCTACGAGCAGTACTTC. This sequence encodes CASRDISYEQYF.

This clone was found a few times. The J gene is TRBJ1-5, the V gene TRBV18; unclear D gene. V shed 3 bases and J shed 9 bases, with 15 bases lying between them. The V gene's germline CDR1 is KGHSH and CDR2 LQKENI. This CDR3 comprises 14 residues. CDR3 protein: CASSPEDGPGPQHF. Here the CDR3 DNA reads TGTGCCAGCTCACCGGAGGACGGCCCAGGGCCCCAGCATTTT.